The 27 T cell receptor beta chains given below trace back to one sample, sequenced in a study of T cell responses to AZD1222 COVID-19 vaccine. The method was immunoSEQ multiplex PCR; TCRdb's version includes in-frame clones alone and lacks a portion of them. The sample has tens of thousands of clones; approximately 90% are singletons. Sequencing used peripheral blood, obtained on day 0 of AZD1222 vaccination. These receptor sequences come from an adult in good health.

The chain recombines TRBV28 with TRBJ1-4, with 7 bases fitting TRBD1. The CDR3 sequence is 15 residues long. Germline assignment: CDR1 MDHEN and CDR2 SYDVKM. Unmatched junction bases numbered 9, after V lost 5 bases and J lost 6 bases. CDR3 DNA: TGTGCCAGCAGTCCCTACCGGACAGGTGATGAAAAACTGTTTTTT. It translates to CASSPYRTGDEKLFF.

This clone showed up just a few times. The chain carries TRBV2 and TRBJ1-1; D gene uncertain. The length of the CDR3 is 13 residues. Trimming pared 6 bases from V and 1 base from J, leaving 9 bases between. The germline gives CDR1 SNHLY, CDR2 FYNNEI. The CDR3 coding sequence is TGTGCCAGCAGCCCAGGTGGGAACACTGAAGCTTTCTTT. The encoded protein is CASSPGGNTEAFF.

This chain links TRBV18 with TRBJ1-2, with 10 bases fitting TRBD1. Germline-derived CDR1 and CDR2 are KGHSH and LQKENI. With V trimmed by 3 bases and J by 6 bases, 4 bases remained unmatched. The CDR3 is 14 residues long. As DNA, the CDR3 is TGTGCCAGCTCACCCGGGACAGGGGAGCATGGCTACACCTTC. This gives the protein CASSPGTGEHGYTF.

V and J are TRBV10-3 and TRBJ2-7, with TRBD2 matching 9 bases. Trimming cost V 11 bases and J 3 bases; bases outside gene matches: 8. Germline loops: CDR1 ENHRY, CDR2 SYGVKD. This CDR3 is 13 amino acids long. The CDR3 region is CAFRTSDNYEQYF. CDR3 nucleotide sequence: TGTGCCTTTCGGACTAGCGATAACTACGAGCAGTACTTC.

The gene calls are TRBV7-3 and TRBJ2-7; no clear D gene. Trimming shortened V by 4 bases and J by 6 bases, and 10 bases separated the two germline ends. CDR3 size: 12 residues. The germline gives CDR1 SGHTA, CDR2 FQGTGA. The chain's CDR3 is CASSSGSLEQYF. Written as DNA, the CDR3 is TGTGCCAGCAGCTCAGGATCGCTCGAGCAGTACTTC.

The chain carries TRBV11-1 and TRBJ1-1; D is perhaps TRBD1 (6 bases). Per the germline V gene, CDR1 is SGHAT and CDR2 is FQDESV (reference sequence). Trimming stripped 2 bases from V and 0 bases from J, with 10 bases between. This CDR3 region has 15 residues. DNA for the CDR3: TGTGCCAGCAGCTTACGCCAGGGGATGAACACTGAAGCTTTCTTT. Amino acids: CASSLRQGMNTEAFF.

The J gene is TRBJ1-4, the V gene TRBV2, with D possibly TRBD1 on 5 matching bases. V lost 4 bases, J lost 8 bases, and 14 bases lay in between. CDR3 length: 14 amino acids. Germline CDR1 is SNHLY and CDR2 is FYNNEI. CDR3 protein: CASSGQRGREKLFF. In DNA form, the CDR3 reads TGTGCCAGCAGTGGACAGCGAGGGCGGGAAAAACTGTTTTTT.

This chain connects TRBV6-5 to TRBJ1-2; D is ambiguous. The CDR3 is made up of 15 amino acids. Trimming shortened V by 5 bases and J by 6 bases, and 19 bases separated the two germline ends. CDR1 is MNHEY, CDR2 SVGAGI, per germline. The CDR3 DNA is TGTGCCAGCAGTACTAGAGTAAGGGAGGGTGATGGCTACACCTTC. Its translation: CASSTRVREGDGYTF.

The genes are TRBV4-1 and TRBJ1-2; possible D gene TRBD1, 5 bases. Per germline, CDR1 MGHRA and CDR2 YSYEKL. Trimming took 1 base from V and 8 from J, leaving 14 bases between them. The CDR3 runs 14 residues. The CDR3 DNA is TGCGCCAGCAGCCAAGCGCCGGGGCGAAACGGCTACACCTTC. Protein sequence: CASSQAPGRNGYTF.

This clone was seen once. This chain uses TRBV25-1 with TRBJ1-3; D uncertain. The CDR3 runs 13 residues. Trimming pared 9 bases from V and 1 base from J, leaving 10 bases between. Germline CDR1 and CDR2: MGHDK and SYGVNS. CDR3 sequence: CARTHSSGNTIYF. The CDR3 DNA sequence: TGTGCCAGAACCCACAGTTCTGGAAACACCATATATTTT.

The chain couples TRBV3-1 (or the pseudogene TRBV3-2) to TRBJ2-7, with 8 bases fitting TRBD2. The germline gives CDR1 LGHDT, CDR2 YNNKEL (reference sequence). This CDR3 is 14 amino acids long. After removal of 4 bases from V and 6 bases from J, the junction contained 8 bases not matched to a gene. This CDR3 is CASSLRTSLLEQYF. CDR3 sequence (DNA): TGTGCCAGCAGCCTCAGGACTAGCCTACTCGAGCAGTACTTC.

The rearrangement joins TRBV7-3 to TRBJ1-1; D gene unclear. This CDR3 is built from 15 residues. Trimming took 1 base from V and 1 from J, leaving 10 bases between them. CDR1 is SGHTA, CDR2 FQGTGA, per germline. The CDR3 nucleotides read TGTGCCAGCAGCTTAATAGTAAGCAAGAACACTGAAGCTTTCTTT. This gives the protein CASSLIVSKNTEAFF. Drawing the rest from reference TRBV7-3 and TRBJ1-1, the complete variable domain is GAGVSQTPSNKVTEKGKYVELRCDPISGHTALYWYRQSLGQGPEFLIYFQGTGAADDSGLPNDRFFAVRPEGSVSTLKIQRTERGDSAVYLCASSLIVSKNTEAFFGQGTRLTVV.

The chain joins TRBV2 to TRBJ1-2, with D unresolved. There are 16 residues in the CDR3. Germline CDR1 and CDR2: SNHLY and FYNNEI. V dropped 1 base and J dropped 7 bases, with 19 bases sitting between them. Here the CDR3 reads CASSEEGSRQWGGYTF. As DNA, the CDR3 is TGTGCCAGCAGTGAAGAGGGCAGCCGTCAATGGGGTGGCTACACCTTC. Together with reference TRBV2 and TRBJ1-2, the CDR3 gives the full variable domain: EPEVTQTPSHQVTQMGQEVILRCVPISNHLYFYWYRQILGQKVEFLVSFYNNEISEKSEIFDDQFSVERPDGSNFTLKIRSTKLEDSAMYFCASSEEGSRQWGGYTFGSGTRLTVV.

Note on this clone: The identical CDR3 is also encoded by other nucleotide sequences in the sample. J is TRBJ2-3 and V is TRBV4-3; D remains ambiguous. CDR3 size: 16 residues. Trimming shortened V by 0 bases and J by 1 base, and 11 bases separated the two germline ends. Germline CDR1 LGHNA, CDR2 YSLEER. In nucleotides, the CDR3 is TGCGCCAGCAGCCAAGAGTTCCTAGAAGGCACAGATACGCAGTATTTT. Encoded protein: CASSQEFLEGTDTQYF.

The J gene is TRBJ1-3, the V gene TRBV7-9, with D unresolved. Per the germline V gene, CDR1 is SEHNR and CDR2 is FQNEAQ (reference sequence). V lost 6 bases to trimming and J lost 0 bases, with 9 bases between them. The CDR3 runs to 14 residues. CDR3 protein: CASRSGSSGNTIYF. In DNA form, the CDR3 reads TGTGCCAGCAGATCCGGGAGCTCTGGAAACACCATATATTTT.

The DNA of the CDR3 is TGTGCCAGCAACATCAACGGGGTAAACACTGAAGCTTTCTTT. It translates to CASNINGVNTEAFF. The chain joins TRBV9 to TRBJ1-1; D is ambiguous. The CDR3 spans 14 residues. Trimming removed 6 bases at V and 2 bases at J, with 14 bases between. The germline V gene has CDR1 SGDLS and CDR2 YYNGEE.

V and J are TRBV5-1 and TRBJ1-2, with TRBD1 matching over 8 bases. CDR3 length: 16 residues. The ends lost 0 bases at V and 4 bases at J; junction bases unmatched: 8. Germline V gives CDR1 SGHRS, CDR2 YFSETQ. The CDR3: CASSLGVQGAFYGYTF. In DNA form, the CDR3 reads TGCGCCAGCAGCTTGGGGGTCCAGGGGGCCTTCTATGGCTACACCTTC.

The chain combines TRBV27 with TRBJ2-1; 13 bases agree with TRBD2. The trim removed 5 bases at V and 8 bases at J, leaving 9 bases unmatched. Germline V CDR1 and CDR2: MNHEY, SMNVEV (reference sequence). CDR3 length: 16 amino acids. CDR3 nucleotides: TGTGCCAGCAGTCCCCCCGGGACTAGCGGGACCCATGAGCAGTTCTTC. Translation gives CASSPPGTSGTHEQFF.

This clone was recorded once. The V call is TRBV27, the J call TRBJ1-1; weak D call: TRBD1 (6 bases). The length of the CDR3 is 14 residues. V dropped 2 bases and J dropped 6 bases, with 13 bases sitting between them. In germline, CDR1 is MNHEY, CDR2 SMNVEV (reference sequence). The CDR3 is CASSLKGVSAEAFF. CDR3 bases: TGTGCCAGCAGTTTAAAGGGGGTTAGTGCTGAAGCTTTCTTT.

This chain connects TRBV11-1 to TRBJ2-2; TRBD1 matches at 8 bases. Per germline, CDR1 SGHAT and CDR2 FQDESV (reference sequence). The ends lost 5 bases at V and 4 bases at J; junction bases unmatched: 6. The CDR3 extends over 15 amino acids. CDR3 bases: TGTGCCAGCAGCCGAGGACAGGGTCCCACCGGGGAGCTGTTTTTT. As protein: CASSRGQGPTGELFF.

The chain joins TRBV28 to TRBJ2-1, with TRBD2 matching 7 bases. The length of the CDR3 is 15 residues. With V trimmed by 5 bases and J by 2 bases, 6 bases remained unmatched. Germline V gene data show CDR1 as MDHEN and CDR2 as SYDVKM. The CDR3 protein is CASSVFAGAYNEQFF. The CDR3 DNA is TGTGCCAGCAGTGTGTTCGCGGGAGCCTACAATGAGCAGTTCTTC. The complete variable domain, with remaining parts taken from reference TRBV28 and TRBJ2-1, reads DVKVTQSSRYLVKRTGEKVFLECVQDMDHENMFWYRQDPGLGLRLIYFSYDVKMKEKGDIPEGYSVSREKKERFSLILESASTNQTSMYLCASSVFAGAYNEQFFGPGTRLTVL.

In nucleotides, the CDR3 is TGTGCCAGCAGTTTCCTCGGACAGTACCACCGGGAGCTGTTTTTT. It translates to CASSFLGQYHRELFF. The chain is built from TRBV28 and TRBJ2-2; possibly TRBD1 for D (6 bases). The V gene's germline CDR1 is MDHEN and CDR2 SYDVKM. The CDR3 length is 15 residues. With 3 bases removed from V and 9 bases from J, the gap between germline ends came to 17 bases.

This chain uses TRBV9 with TRBJ2-5; D not resolved. Trimming cost V 1 base and J 3 bases, with 7 bases left between them. Germline V gene lookup returns CDR1 SGDLS and CDR2 YYNGEE. The CDR3 loop spans 13 amino acids. CDR3 amino acids: CASSVNGEETQYF. CDR3 DNA: TGTGCCAGCAGCGTAAATGGGGAAGAGACCCAGTACTTC.

The chain combines TRBV7-9 with TRBJ1-2; possibly TRBD1 for D (6 bases). V lost 5 bases and J lost 8, with 15 bases in between. The CDR3 is 13 amino acids. Per the germline V gene, CDR1 is SEHNR and CDR2 is FQNEAQ (reference sequence). The CDR3 reads CASSTEGGWGYTF. CDR3 bases: TGTGCCAGCAGCACTGAGGGGGGCTGGGGCTACACCTTC.

The chain combines TRBV10-3 with TRBJ1-5, with TRBD1 identical over 8 bases. The length of the CDR3 is 13 residues. The ends lost 11 bases at V and 10 bases at J; junction bases unmatched: 13. Germline CDR1 reads ENHRY; CDR2 reads SYGVKD. The CDR3 DNA is TGTGCCCGCAGGGGGCAGGGGATCAAACCCCAGCATTTT. It is translated as CARRGQGIKPQHF.

The chain combines TRBV30 with TRBJ1-4; 7 bases align to TRBD1. Germline V CDR1 and CDR2: GTSNPN, SVGIG (reference sequence). CDR3 length: 13 amino acids. The ends lost 2 bases at V and 8 bases at J; junction bases unmatched: 5. The CDR3, as DNA: TGTGCCTGGAGTACAGGGGTAGGAGAAAAACTGTTTTTT. Translation: CAWSTGVGEKLFF.

The chain links TRBV7-2 to TRBJ2-7; D might be TRBD1 (6 bases). Trimming removed 4 bases from V and 3 bases from J, with 13 bases in between. CDR3 length: 14 residues. Germline CDR1 is SGHTA and CDR2 is FQGNSA. This CDR3 is CASSYRDGFYEQYF. For the CDR3, the DNA is TGTGCCAGCAGCTACAGGGACGGTTTCTACGAGCAGTACTTC. Supplemented by reference TRBV7-2 and TRBJ2-7, the full variable domain reads GAGVSQSPSNKVTEKGKDVELRCDPISGHTALYWYRQSLGQGLEFLIYFQGNSAPDKSGLPSDRFSAERTGGSVSTLTIQRTQQEDSAVYLCASSYRDGFYEQYFGPGTRLTVT.